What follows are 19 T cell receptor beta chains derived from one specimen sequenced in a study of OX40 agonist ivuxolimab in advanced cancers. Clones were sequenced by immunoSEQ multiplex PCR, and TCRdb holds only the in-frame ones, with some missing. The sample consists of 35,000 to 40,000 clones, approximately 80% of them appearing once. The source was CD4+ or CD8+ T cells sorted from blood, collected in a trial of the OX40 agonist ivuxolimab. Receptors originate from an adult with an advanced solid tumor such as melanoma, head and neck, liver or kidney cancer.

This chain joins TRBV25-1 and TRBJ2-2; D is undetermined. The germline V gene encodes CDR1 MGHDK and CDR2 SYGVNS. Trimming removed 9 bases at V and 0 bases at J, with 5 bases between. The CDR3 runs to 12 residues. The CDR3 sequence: CASDANTGELFF. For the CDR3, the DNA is TGTGCCAGTGACGCGAACACCGGGGAGCTGTTTTTT.

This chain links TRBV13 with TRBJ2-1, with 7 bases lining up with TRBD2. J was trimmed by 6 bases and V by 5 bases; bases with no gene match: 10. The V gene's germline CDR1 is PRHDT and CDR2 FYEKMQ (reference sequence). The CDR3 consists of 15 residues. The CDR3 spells CASSLSYSGFNEQFF. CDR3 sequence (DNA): TGTGCCAGCAGCCTGTCCTATAGCGGGTTCAATGAGCAGTTCTTC.

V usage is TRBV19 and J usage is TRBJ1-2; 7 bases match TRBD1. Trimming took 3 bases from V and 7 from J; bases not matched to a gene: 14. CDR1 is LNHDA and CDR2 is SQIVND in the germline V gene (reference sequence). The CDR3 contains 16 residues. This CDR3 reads CASSIERGRRVSGYTF. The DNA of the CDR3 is TGTGCCAGTAGTATCGAAAGGGGGCGGCGAGTGAGTGGCTACACCTTC. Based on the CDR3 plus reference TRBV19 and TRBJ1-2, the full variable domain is DGGITQSPKYLFRKEGQNVTLSCEQNLNHDAMYWYRQDPGQGLRLIYYSQIVNDFQKGDIAEGYSVSREKKESFPLTVTSAQKNPTAFYLCASSIERGRRVSGYTFGSGTRLTVV.

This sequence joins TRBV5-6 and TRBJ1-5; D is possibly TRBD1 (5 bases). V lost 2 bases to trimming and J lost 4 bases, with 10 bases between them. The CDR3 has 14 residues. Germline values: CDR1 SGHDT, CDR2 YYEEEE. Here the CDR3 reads CASSFGRANQPQHF. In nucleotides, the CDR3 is TGTGCCAGCAGCTTTGGCAGGGCAAATCAGCCCCAGCATTTT.

CDR3 sequence: CASSLGVRVSYEQYF. The CDR3 DNA is TGCGCCAGCAGCTTGGGGGTGCGGGTATCCTACGAGCAGTACTTC. The rearrangement uses TRBV5-1 and TRBJ2-7; TRBD2 is a possible D gene (5 bases). V dropped 0 bases and J dropped 1 base, with 11 bases sitting between them. Per germline, CDR1 SGHRS and CDR2 YFSETQ. The length of the CDR3 is 15 residues. Complete variable domain (other parts from reference TRBV5-1 and TRBJ2-7): KAGVTQTPRYLIKTRGQQVTLSCSPISGHRSVSWYQQTPGQGLQFLFEYFSETQRNKGNFPGRFSGRQFSNSRSEMNVSTLELGDSALYLCASSLGVRVSYEQYFGPGTRLTVT.

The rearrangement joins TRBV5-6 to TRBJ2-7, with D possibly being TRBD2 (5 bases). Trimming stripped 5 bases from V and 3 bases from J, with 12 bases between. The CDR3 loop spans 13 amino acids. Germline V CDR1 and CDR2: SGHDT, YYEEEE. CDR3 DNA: TGTGCCAGCAGTCCTAGCCCCCTCTACGAGCAGTACTTC. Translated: CASSPSPLYEQYF.

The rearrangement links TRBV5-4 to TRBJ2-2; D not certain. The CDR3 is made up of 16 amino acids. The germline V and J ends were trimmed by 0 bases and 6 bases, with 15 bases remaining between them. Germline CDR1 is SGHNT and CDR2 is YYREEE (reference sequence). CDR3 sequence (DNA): TGTGCCAGCAGCTTGGGTGGTGGGATAGGGTCCGGGGAGCTGTTTTTT. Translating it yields CASSLGGGIGSGELFF. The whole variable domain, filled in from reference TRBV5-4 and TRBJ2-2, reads ETGVTQSPTHLIKTRGQQVTLRCSSQSGHNTVSWYQQALGQGPQFIFQYYREEENGRGNFPPRFSGLQFPNYSSELNVNALELDDSALYLCASSLGGGIGSGELFFGEGSRLTVL.

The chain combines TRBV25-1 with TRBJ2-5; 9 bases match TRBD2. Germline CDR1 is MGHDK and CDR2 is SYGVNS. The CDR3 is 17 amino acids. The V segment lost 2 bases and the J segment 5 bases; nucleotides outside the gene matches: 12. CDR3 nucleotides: TGTGCCAGCAGTGAAGGGTCTCAGAGCGGGGGGTGGGAGACCCAGTACTTC. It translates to CASSEGSQSGGWETQYF.

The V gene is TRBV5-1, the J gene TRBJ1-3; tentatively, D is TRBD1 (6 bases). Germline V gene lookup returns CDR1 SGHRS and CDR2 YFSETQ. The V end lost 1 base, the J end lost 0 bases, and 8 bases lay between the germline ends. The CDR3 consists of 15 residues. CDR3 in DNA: TGCGCCAGCAGCTTGACAGGGTACTCTGGAAACACCATATATTTT. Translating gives CASSLTGYSGNTIYF.

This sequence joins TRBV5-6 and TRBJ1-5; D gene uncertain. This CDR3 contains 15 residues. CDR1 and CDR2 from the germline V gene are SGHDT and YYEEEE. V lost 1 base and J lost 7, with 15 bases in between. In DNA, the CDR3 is TGTGCCAGCAGCTTGAGAACGGAAGTAGGGCAGCCCCAGCATTTT. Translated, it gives CASSLRTEVGQPQHF.

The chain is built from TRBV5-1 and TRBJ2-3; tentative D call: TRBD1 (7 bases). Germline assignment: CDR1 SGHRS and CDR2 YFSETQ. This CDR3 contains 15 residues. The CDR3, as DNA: TGCGCGAGCTCTCCAACCCAGGGGGGTACAGATACGCAGTATTTT. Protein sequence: CASSPTQGGTDTQYF.

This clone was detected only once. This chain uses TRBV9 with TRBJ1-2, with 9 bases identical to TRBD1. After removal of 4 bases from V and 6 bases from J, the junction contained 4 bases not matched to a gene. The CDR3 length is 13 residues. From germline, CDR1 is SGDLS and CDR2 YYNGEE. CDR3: CASSPGQGNGYTF. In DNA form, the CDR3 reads TGTGCCAGCAGCCCCGGACAGGGGAATGGCTACACCTTC.

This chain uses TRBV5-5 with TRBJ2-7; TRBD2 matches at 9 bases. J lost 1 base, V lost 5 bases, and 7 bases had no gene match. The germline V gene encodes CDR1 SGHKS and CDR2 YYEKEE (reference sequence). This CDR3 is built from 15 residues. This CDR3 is CASSWASGRSYEQYF. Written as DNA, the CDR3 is TGTGCCAGCAGTTGGGCCAGCGGGAGGTCCTACGAGCAGTACTTC.

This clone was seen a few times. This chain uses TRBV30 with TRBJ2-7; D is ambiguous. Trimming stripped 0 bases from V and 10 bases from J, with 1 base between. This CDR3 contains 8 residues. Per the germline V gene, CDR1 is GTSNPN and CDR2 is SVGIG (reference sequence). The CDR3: CAWSVQYF. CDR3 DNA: TGTGCCTGGAGTGTACAGTACTTC.

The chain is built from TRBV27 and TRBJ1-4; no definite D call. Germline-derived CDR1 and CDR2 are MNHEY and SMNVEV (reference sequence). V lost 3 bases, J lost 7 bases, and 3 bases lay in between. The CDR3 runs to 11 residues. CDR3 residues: CASSLGEKLFF. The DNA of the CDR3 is TGTGCCAGCAGTTTGGGTGAAAAACTGTTTTTT.

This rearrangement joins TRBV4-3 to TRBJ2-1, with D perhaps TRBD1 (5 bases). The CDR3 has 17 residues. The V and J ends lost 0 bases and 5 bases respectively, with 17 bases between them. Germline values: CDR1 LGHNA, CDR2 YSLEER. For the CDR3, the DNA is TGCGCCAGCAGCCAAGACAGGGCTATTCTCCTTAACAATGAGCAGTTCTTC. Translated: CASSQDRAILLNNEQFF.

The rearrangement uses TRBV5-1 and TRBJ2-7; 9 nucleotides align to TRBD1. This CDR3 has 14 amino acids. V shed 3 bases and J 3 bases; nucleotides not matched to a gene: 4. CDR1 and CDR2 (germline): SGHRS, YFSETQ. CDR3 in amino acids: CASSSGTGNYEQYF. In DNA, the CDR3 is TGCGCCAGCAGCTCCGGGACAGGGAACTACGAGCAGTACTTC.

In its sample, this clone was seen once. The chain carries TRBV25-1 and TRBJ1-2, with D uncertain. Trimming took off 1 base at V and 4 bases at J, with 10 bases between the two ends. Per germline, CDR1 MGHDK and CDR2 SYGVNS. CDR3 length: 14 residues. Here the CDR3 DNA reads TGTGCCAGCAGTGAATTGGGGATCGGCTATGGCTACACCTTC. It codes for CASSELGIGYGYTF.

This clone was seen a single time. This chain's CDR3 is CASSNTRTGELFF. The CDR3 DNA reads TGTGCCAGCAGCAACACTAGGACCGGGGAGCTGTTTTTT. This chain joins TRBV7-6 and TRBJ2-2, with a tentative D call TRBD2 (5 bases). Germline CDR1 and CDR2: SGHVS and FNYEAQ. Trimming took 5 bases from V and 5 from J, leaving 9 bases between them. The CDR3 is 13 residues long.